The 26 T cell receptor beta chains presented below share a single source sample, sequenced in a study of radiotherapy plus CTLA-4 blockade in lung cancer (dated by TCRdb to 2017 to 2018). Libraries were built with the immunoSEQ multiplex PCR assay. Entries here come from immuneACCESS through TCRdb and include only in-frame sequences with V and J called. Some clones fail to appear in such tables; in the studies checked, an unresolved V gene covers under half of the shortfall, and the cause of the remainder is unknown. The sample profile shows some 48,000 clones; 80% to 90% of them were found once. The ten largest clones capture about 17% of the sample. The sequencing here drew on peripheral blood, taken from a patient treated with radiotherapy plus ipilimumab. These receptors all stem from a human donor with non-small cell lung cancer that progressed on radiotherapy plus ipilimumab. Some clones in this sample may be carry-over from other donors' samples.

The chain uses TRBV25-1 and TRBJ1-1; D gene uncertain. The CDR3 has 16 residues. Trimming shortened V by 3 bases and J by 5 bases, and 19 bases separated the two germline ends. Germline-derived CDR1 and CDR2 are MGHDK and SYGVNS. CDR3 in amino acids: CASSDDPTRGETEAFF. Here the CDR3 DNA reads TGTGCCAGCAGTGACGATCCAACTAGAGGAGAGACTGAAGCTTTCTTT.

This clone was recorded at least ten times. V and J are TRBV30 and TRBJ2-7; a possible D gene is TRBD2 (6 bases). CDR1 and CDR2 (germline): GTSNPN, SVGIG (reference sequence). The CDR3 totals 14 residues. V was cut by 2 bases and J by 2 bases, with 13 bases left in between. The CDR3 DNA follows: TGTGCCTGGAGTCCGGGACTCGTCACCTACGAGCAGTACTTC. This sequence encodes CAWSPGLVTYEQYF.

This CDR3 is CASGLGLAGVGLGNEQFF. CDR3 nucleotide sequence: TGTGCTAGTGGTTTGGGATTAGCGGGAGTGGGATTAGGCAATGAGCAGTTCTTC. V and J are TRBV12-5 and TRBJ2-1; 9 bases match TRBD2. The CDR3 consists of 18 residues. J gave up 6 bases and V 1 base, and 13 bases lay outside the gene matches. The germline V gene encodes CDR1 LGHNT and CDR2 FRNRAP.

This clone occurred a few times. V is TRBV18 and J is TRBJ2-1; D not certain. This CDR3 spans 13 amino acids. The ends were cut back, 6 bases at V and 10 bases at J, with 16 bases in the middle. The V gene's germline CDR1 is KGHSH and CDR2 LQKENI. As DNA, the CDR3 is TGTGCCAGCTCCCTGGCGGCGGCCGGAGAGCAGTTCTTC. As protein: CASSLAAAGEQFF.

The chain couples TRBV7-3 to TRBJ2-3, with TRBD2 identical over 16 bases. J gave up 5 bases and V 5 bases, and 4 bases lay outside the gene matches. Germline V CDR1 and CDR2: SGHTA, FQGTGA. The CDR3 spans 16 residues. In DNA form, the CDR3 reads TGTGCCAGCAGCCTGGGACTAGCGGGGGGGCAAGATACGCAGTATTTT. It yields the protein CASSLGLAGGQDTQYF.

The CDR3 bases are TGTGCCAGCAGCCGGGACAGAAACTATGGCTACACCTTC. Translation: CASSRDRNYGYTF. This sequence joins TRBV6-4 and TRBJ1-2; 7 nucleotides align to TRBD1. The CDR3 runs to 13 residues. Trimming at V came to 6 bases and at J to 2 bases, leaving 3 bases not matched to a gene. The V gene's germline CDR1 is MRHNA and CDR2 SNTAGT.

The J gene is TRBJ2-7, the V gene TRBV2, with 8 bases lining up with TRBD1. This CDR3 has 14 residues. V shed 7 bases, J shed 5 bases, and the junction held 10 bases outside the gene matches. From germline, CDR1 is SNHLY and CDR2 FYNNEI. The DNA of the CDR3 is TGTGCCAGCATATTCCCCGGACAGGGACACGAGCAGTACTTC. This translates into CASIFPGQGHEQYF.

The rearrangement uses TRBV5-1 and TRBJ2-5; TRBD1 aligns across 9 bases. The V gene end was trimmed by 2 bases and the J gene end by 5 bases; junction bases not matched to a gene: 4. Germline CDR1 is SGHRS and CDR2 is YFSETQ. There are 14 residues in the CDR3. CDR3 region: CASSFRTGAETQYF. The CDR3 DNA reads TGCGCCAGCAGCTTCCGGACAGGGGCCGAGACCCAGTACTTC.

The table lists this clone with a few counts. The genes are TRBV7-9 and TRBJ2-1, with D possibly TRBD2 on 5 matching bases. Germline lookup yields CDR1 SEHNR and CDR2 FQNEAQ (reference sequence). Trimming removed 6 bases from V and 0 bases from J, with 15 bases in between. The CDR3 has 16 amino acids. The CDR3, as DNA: TGTGCCAGCAGGGGGATAGCGAGGAGCTCCTACAATGAGCAGTTCTTC. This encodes CASRGIARSSYNEQFF.

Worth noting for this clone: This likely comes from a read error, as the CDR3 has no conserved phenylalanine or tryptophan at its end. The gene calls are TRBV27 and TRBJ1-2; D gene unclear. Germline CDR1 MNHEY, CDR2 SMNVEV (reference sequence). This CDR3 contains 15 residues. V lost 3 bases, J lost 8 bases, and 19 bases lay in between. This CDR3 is CASSFSGPPRGGYTS. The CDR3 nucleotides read TGTGCCAGCAGTTTTAGCGGGCCACCGAGAGGAGGCTACACCTCC.

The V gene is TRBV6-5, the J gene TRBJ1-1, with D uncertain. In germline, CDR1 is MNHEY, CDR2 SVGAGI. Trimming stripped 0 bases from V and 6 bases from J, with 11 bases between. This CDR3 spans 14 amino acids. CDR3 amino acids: CASSYSFTAPEAFF. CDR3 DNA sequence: TGTGCCAGCAGTTACTCGTTTACAGCCCCTGAAGCTTTCTTT.

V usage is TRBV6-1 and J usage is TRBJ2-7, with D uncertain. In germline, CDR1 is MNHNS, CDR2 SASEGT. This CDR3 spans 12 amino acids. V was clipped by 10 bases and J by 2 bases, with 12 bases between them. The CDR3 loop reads CATSPTAYEQYF. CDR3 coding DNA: TGTGCCACCTCTCCCACAGCCTACGAGCAGTACTTC.

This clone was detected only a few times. DNA of the CDR3: TGTGCCAGCAGTTTAGGGGCAGCCTACGAGCAGTACTTC. This sequence encodes CASSLGAAYEQYF. This chain uses TRBV27 with TRBJ2-7, with D possibly being TRBD1 (5 bases). Trimming left V 2 bases short and J 2 bases short, with 7 bases between. Germline CDR1 reads MNHEY; CDR2 reads SMNVEV (reference sequence). This CDR3 region has 13 residues.

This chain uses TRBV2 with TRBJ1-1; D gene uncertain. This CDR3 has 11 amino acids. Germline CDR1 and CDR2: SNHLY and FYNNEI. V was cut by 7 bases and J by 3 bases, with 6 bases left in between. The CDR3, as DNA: TGTGCCAGCATTTACTACACTGAAGCTTTCTTT. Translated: CASIYYTEAFF.

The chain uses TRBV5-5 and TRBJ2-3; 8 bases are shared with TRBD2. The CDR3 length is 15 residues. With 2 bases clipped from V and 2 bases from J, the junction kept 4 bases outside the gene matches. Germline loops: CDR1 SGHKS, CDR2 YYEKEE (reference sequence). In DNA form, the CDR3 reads TGTGCCAGCAGCTTTCTCGGGGGGGCCACAGATACGCAGTATTTT. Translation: CASSFLGGATDTQYF.

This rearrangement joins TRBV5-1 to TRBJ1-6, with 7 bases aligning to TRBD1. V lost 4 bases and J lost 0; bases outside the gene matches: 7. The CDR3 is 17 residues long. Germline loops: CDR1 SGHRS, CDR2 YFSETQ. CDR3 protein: CASSSRQGSSYNSPLHF. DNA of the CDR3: TGCGCCAGCAGCAGCCGACAGGGTAGCTCCTATAATTCACCCCTCCACTTT. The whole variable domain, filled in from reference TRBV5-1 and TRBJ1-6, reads KAGVTQTPRYLIKTRGQQVTLSCSPISGHRSVSWYQQTPGQGLQFLFEYFSETQRNKGNFPGRFSGRQFSNSRSEMNVSTLELGDSALYLCASSSRQGSSYNSPLHFGNGTRLTVT.

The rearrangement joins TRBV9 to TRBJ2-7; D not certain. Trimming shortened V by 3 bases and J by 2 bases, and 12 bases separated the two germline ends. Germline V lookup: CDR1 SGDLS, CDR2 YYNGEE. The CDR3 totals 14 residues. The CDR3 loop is CASSEDSWTYEQYF. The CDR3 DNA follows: TGTGCCAGCAGCGAAGATAGCTGGACCTACGAGCAGTACTTC.

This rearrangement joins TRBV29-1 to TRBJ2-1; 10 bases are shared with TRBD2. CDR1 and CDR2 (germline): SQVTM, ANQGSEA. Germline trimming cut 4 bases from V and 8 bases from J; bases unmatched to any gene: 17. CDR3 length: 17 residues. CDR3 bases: TGCAGCGTTGTACCCCCCAACCAGCGGGAGGGCCGGGATGAGCAGTTCTTC. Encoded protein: CSVVPPNQREGRDEQFF.

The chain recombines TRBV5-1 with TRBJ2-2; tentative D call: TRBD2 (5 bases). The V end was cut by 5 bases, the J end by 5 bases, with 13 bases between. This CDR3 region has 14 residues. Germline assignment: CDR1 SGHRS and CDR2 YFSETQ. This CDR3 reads CASRPVTGTGELFF. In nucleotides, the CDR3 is TGCGCCAGCAGGCCCGTGACGGGGACCGGGGAGCTGTTTTTT.

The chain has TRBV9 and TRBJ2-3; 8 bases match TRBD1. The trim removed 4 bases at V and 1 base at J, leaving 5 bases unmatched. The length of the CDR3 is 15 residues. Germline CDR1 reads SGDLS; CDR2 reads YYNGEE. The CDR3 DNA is TGTGCCAGCAGCCAGGACAGGGTTGGCACAGATACGCAGTATTTT. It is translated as CASSQDRVGTDTQYF.

Here the CDR3 reads CASSSFPLTGWETQYF. The CDR3 DNA follows: TGTGCCAGCAGTTCCTTTCCCCTGACAGGGTGGGAGACCCAGTACTTC. The chain links TRBV27 to TRBJ2-5; TRBD1 matches at 7 bases. This CDR3 region has 16 residues. Germline CDR1 reads MNHEY; CDR2 reads SMNVEV (reference sequence). J gave up 5 bases and V 4 bases, and 13 bases lay outside the gene matches.

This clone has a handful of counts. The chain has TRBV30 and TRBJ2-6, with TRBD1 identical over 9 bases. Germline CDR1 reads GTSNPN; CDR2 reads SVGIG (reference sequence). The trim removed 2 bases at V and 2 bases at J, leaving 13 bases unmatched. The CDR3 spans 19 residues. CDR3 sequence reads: CAWSTTGTGRLAGANVLTF. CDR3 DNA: TGTGCCTGGAGTACAACCGGGACAGGGAGGTTAGCTGGGGCCAACGTCCTGACTTTC.

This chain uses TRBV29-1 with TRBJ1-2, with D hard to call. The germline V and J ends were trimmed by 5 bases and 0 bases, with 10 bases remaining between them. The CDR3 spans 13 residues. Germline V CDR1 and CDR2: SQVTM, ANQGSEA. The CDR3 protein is CSVRRATNYGYTF. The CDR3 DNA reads TGCAGCGTTCGGAGGGCCACTAACTATGGCTACACCTTC. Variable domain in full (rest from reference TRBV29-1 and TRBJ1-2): SAVISQKPSRDICQRGTSLTIQCQVDSQVTMMFWYRQQPGQSLTLIATANQGSEATYESGFVIDKFPISRPNLTFSTLTVSNMSPEDSSIYLCSVRRATNYGYTFGSGTRLTVV.

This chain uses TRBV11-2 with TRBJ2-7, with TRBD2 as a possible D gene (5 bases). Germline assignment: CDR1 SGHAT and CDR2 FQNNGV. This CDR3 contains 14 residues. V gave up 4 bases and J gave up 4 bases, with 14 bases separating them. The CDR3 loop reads CASSSWTEIYEQYF. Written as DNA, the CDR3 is TGTGCCAGCAGCTCCTGGACTGAGATATACGAGCAGTACTTC.

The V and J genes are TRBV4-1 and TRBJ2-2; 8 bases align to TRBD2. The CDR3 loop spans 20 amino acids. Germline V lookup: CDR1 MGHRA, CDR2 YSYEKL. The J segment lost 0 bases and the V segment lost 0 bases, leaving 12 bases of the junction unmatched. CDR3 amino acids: CASSQENPSGGPPNTGELFF. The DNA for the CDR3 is TGCGCCAGCAGCCAAGAGAACCCCAGCGGGGGCCCCCCGAACACCGGGGAGCTGTTTTTT.

This chain's CDR3 is CASSWGTGSYEQYF. Here the CDR3 DNA reads TGCGCCAGCAGCTGGGGGACAGGTTCCTACGAGCAGTACTTC. The chain employs TRBV5-1 and TRBJ2-7; 8 nucleotides match TRBD1. CDR3 length equals 14 residues. The germline gives CDR1 SGHRS, CDR2 YFSETQ. V was pared by 3 bases and J by 1 base, with 3 bases of the junction left unmatched.